Below, one TCR beta chain is given with its context. It has no known antigen specificity. One base away there is no much larger clone; base qualities are not given. The CDR3 covers 12 residues, taking in both the cysteine and the phenylalanine. Solely the CDR3 DNA is kept, with 36 bases framed from the first base. CDR1 and CDR2 are drawn from the germline V gene: SGHDT, YYEEEE. Cut back by 1 base and 4 bases, the V and J ends lie 3 bases apart. Per the publication, the time point label means: baseline before first vaccination. The vaccinee samples were drawn from two UK trials, COV001 and COV002, one of which was a single-blind randomized controlled phase 2/3 trial testing AZD1222 (ChAdOx1 nCoV-19) in healthy adults. For TCRbeta chain sequencing, PBMC samples from trial participants were taken at day 0 and at day 28 after the second dose. The CDR3 regions of human TCRbeta chains were analyzed by immunosequencing. The paper's processing steps were these. TCRs in the repertoires were compared against a reference library of SARS-CoV-2-specific TCRs that had been generated with the MIRA antigen-specificity platform. Breadth meant the fraction of unique TCRs that were SARS-CoV-2-associated, whereas depth meant the fraction of total T cells that were SARS-CoV-2-associated. Using the MIRA data, every spike-specific TCR was mapped to the spike region that the TCR reacted to and assigned to either a CD4 or a CD8 class. Log10-transformed breadth and depth values were compared by one-way ANOVA with Sidak's multiple comparisons tests. TCRdb stores this immuneACCESS table with in-frame sequences only. Part of the clones is absent; in the studies checked, under half of the shortfall reflects unresolved V genes, and no reason is known for the rest. V, J and clone size derive from that table, while D and trimming were established from the DNA sequence. For this sample there are some 170,000 clones; less than 90% appear just once. The ten largest clones capture 1.5% to 2% of the sample.

This entry comes from a study of T cell responses to AZD1222 COVID-19 vaccine (dated by TCRdb to the early 2020s). Looking at the study overall: AZD1222 recipients with second doses at about 4 weeks or about 12 weeks were pooled, because spike-specific TCR depth and breadth did not differ between schedules. A total of 233 trial participants underwent TCR sequencing, of whom under 220 had received two doses of AZD1222 and approximately 25 had received two doses of the MenACWY control vaccine. Enrollment into the trials was organized by age into subgroups of 18-55, 56-69 and 70-plus years, and those subgroups contained roughly 150, 30 and 60 TCR-sequenced participants, respectively.

The investigation overall reported the following: The 56-69-year group was small, and its depth increase did not reach significance, likely because of low power. After two AZD1222 doses, spike-specific TCR breadth and depth were significantly higher than at day 0 and than in MenACWY recipients. Vaccine-associated CD4 TCRs spanned the whole spike protein, with dominant responses in regions 160-218 and 743-854. Conclusions about previously exposed vaccinees are limited because only 6 or 7 AZD1222 recipients were SARS-CoV-2 seropositive at baseline. Reportedly, close to half of the unique spike-specific TCRs recognized epitopes lying outside the regions that are mutated in the B.1.351 and B.1.1.7 variants. Participants were mostly white British, with more females than males. The authors suggested clonal diversity may have been underestimated. Because no day 14 peak-response samples were available, the repertoires could be characterized only after the peak T cell response.

The chain is made from TRBV5-6 and TRBJ1-3; confidence is insufficient to name the D gene. Sequences were derived from peripheral blood, sampled on day 0 of AZD1222 vaccination. This TCR was sampled from an adult in good health. The DNA sequence follows: TGTGCCAGCAGCTTGCGGGGAAACACCATATATTTT. Translated, this is CASSLRGNTIYF.